This T cell receptor beta chain was sequenced during a study of T-cell reconstitution after alpha-beta-depleted transplantation in children. Using unique molecular identifiers, the investigators prepared the TCRbeta library. TCRdb independently ran MiXCR on the PCR reads; one entry per CDR3 protein. The table records some 200,000 distinct CDR3 sequences, roughly 15% of them present only once. There are 17 residues in the CDR3. Germline trimming cut 6 bases from V and 6 bases from J; bases unmatched to any gene: 20. Germline V gene sequence: CDR1 DFQATT, CDR2 SNEGSKA (reference sequence). The source was PBMCs from the stem cell graft donor, collected from the stem cell graft. V and J are TRBV20-1 and TRBJ2-7; 10 bases are shared with TRBD2. The source of this sequence is a human donor who donated a stem cell graft to a child with acute lymphoblastic leukemia. DNA for the CDR3: TGCAGTGCCAGCAACCCTGAGCTAGCGGGGGACCCCTCCGAGCAGTACTTC. It is translated as CSASNPELAGDPSEQYF.